This record covers a single TCR beta chain. Profiling relied on immunoSEQ multiplex PCR, and the TCRdb table lists in-frame clones only, not all of them. Of around 91,000 clones in the sample, 85% to 90% were seen once. Per germline, CDR1 MGHRA and CDR2 YSYEKL. Trimming removed 2 bases from V and 3 bases from J; junction bases left unmatched: 4. This CDR3 region has 15 residues. This sample stems from a study of radiotherapy plus CTLA-4 blockade in lung cancer. As for the study in general: Disease control was present in around a third of patients, and objective responses in approximately 20%.

This TCR derives from a human donor with non-small cell lung cancer that progressed on radiotherapy plus ipilimumab. V is TRBV4-1 and J is TRBJ2-7, with 10 bases fitting TRBD2. The sample here was peripheral blood, taken from a patient treated with radiotherapy plus ipilimumab. The CDR3 coding sequence is TGCGCCAGCAGCCAACCGGGGACTAGCGACTACGAGCAGTACTTC. It yields the protein CASSQPGTSDYEQYF.